Ten or more counts support the clone carrying this T cell receptor beta chain. Amplification targeted TCR beta CDR3 regions from RNA transcripts. An initial round of RT-PCR targeting the TCR CDR3 relied on the HTBI primer set. TCRdb called the multiplex PCR reads again in MiXCR, with one record for every CDR3 protein. There are a few hundred thousand distinct CDR3 sequences in the sample; about 17% occur only once, and about 50% lies in the top ten. The germline V gene encodes CDR1 SQVTM and CDR2 ANQGSEA. V lost 3 bases and J lost 0, with 7 bases in between. The CDR3 contains 13 residues. This record comes from a study of T cells in Graves' hyperthyroidism and ophthalmopathy.

What was sequenced was blood. The chain recombines TRBV29-1 with TRBJ2-3; the D is unclear. The TCR sequence derives from a woman in her sixties or seventies with Graves' ophthalmopathy. The CDR3 DNA follows: TGCAGCGTTGACGTATCTAGCACAGATACGCAGTATTTT. Amino acids: CSVDVSSTDTQYF.